This TCR beta chain was observed in a study of cytomegalovirus exposure and HLA in healthy donors. Background on the study: Falling in the Caucasian-associated ancestry cluster were roughly 80% of 398 genotyped donors. Study results and limitations: Earlier analysis yielded a pattern in which most TCR beta V segments were productive about 90% or about 30% of the time. TCR sequences were mostly rare, though some public TCRs occurred in many donors.

Details on this clone: Its specificity is unknown.

The PCR made use of 60 Vbeta and 13 Jbeta primers. Only in-frame clones appear in the TCRdb table, and some are missing; sequencing was by immunoSEQ multiplex PCR. The table records roughly 290,000 clones, about four fifths of them present only once. Trimming removed 6 bases from V and 0 bases from J, with 11 bases in between. Germline V gives CDR1 MNHEY, CDR2 SVGAGI. The CDR3 runs to 14 residues. Sequenced: PBMCs. The chain has TRBV6-5 and TRBJ1-2; TRBD1 might be the D (6 bases). The sequence was obtained from a girl between 2 and 10 years old in good health and CMV-seronegative. This CDR3 is CASRGWTANYGYTF. DNA for the CDR3: TGTGCCAGCAGGGGGTGGACAGCTAACTATGGCTACACCTTC.